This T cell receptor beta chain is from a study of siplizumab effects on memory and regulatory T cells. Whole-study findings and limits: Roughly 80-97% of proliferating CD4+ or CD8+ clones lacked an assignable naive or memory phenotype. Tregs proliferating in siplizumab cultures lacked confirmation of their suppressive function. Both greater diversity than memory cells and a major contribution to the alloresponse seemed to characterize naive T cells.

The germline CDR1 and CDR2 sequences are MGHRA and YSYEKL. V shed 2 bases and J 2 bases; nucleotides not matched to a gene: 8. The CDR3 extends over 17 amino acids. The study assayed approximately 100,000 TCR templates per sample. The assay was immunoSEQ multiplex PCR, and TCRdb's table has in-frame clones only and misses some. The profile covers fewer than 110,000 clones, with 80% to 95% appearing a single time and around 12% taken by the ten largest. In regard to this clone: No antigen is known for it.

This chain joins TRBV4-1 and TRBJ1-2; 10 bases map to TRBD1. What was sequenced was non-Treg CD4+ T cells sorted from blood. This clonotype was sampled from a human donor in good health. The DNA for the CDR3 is TGCGCCAGCAGCCAACCCCCGGGACAGGGGTCCAACTATGGCTACACCTTC. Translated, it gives CASSQPPGQGSNYGYTF.